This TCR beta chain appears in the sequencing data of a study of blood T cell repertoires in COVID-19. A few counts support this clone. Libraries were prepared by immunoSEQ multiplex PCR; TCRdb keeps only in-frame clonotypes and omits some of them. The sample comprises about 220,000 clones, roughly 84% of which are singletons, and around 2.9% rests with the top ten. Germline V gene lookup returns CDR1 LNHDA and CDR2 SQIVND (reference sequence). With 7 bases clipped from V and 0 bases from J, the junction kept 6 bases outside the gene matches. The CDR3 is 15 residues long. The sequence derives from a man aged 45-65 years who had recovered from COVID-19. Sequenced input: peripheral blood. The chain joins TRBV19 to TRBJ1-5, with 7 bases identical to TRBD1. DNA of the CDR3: TGTGCCAGTAAACCCACAGGGGTTAGCAATCAGCCCCAGCATTTT. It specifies CASKPTGVSNQPQHF.